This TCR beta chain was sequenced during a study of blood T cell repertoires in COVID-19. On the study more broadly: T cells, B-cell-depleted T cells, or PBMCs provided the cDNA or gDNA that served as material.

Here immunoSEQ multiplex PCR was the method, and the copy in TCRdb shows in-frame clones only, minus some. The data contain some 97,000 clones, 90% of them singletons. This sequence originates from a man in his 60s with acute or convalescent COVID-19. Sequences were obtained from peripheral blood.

The CDR3 loop is CASSEQENTGELFF. In nucleotides, the CDR3 is TGTGCCAGCTCAGAACAGGAGAACACCGGGGAGCTGTTTTTT. The chain employs TRBV18 and TRBJ2-2; the D gene is possibly TRBD1 (5 bases). The V and J ends lost 5 bases and 1 base respectively, with 8 bases between them. Germline V gene data show CDR1 as KGHSH and CDR2 as LQKENI. There are 14 residues in the CDR3.